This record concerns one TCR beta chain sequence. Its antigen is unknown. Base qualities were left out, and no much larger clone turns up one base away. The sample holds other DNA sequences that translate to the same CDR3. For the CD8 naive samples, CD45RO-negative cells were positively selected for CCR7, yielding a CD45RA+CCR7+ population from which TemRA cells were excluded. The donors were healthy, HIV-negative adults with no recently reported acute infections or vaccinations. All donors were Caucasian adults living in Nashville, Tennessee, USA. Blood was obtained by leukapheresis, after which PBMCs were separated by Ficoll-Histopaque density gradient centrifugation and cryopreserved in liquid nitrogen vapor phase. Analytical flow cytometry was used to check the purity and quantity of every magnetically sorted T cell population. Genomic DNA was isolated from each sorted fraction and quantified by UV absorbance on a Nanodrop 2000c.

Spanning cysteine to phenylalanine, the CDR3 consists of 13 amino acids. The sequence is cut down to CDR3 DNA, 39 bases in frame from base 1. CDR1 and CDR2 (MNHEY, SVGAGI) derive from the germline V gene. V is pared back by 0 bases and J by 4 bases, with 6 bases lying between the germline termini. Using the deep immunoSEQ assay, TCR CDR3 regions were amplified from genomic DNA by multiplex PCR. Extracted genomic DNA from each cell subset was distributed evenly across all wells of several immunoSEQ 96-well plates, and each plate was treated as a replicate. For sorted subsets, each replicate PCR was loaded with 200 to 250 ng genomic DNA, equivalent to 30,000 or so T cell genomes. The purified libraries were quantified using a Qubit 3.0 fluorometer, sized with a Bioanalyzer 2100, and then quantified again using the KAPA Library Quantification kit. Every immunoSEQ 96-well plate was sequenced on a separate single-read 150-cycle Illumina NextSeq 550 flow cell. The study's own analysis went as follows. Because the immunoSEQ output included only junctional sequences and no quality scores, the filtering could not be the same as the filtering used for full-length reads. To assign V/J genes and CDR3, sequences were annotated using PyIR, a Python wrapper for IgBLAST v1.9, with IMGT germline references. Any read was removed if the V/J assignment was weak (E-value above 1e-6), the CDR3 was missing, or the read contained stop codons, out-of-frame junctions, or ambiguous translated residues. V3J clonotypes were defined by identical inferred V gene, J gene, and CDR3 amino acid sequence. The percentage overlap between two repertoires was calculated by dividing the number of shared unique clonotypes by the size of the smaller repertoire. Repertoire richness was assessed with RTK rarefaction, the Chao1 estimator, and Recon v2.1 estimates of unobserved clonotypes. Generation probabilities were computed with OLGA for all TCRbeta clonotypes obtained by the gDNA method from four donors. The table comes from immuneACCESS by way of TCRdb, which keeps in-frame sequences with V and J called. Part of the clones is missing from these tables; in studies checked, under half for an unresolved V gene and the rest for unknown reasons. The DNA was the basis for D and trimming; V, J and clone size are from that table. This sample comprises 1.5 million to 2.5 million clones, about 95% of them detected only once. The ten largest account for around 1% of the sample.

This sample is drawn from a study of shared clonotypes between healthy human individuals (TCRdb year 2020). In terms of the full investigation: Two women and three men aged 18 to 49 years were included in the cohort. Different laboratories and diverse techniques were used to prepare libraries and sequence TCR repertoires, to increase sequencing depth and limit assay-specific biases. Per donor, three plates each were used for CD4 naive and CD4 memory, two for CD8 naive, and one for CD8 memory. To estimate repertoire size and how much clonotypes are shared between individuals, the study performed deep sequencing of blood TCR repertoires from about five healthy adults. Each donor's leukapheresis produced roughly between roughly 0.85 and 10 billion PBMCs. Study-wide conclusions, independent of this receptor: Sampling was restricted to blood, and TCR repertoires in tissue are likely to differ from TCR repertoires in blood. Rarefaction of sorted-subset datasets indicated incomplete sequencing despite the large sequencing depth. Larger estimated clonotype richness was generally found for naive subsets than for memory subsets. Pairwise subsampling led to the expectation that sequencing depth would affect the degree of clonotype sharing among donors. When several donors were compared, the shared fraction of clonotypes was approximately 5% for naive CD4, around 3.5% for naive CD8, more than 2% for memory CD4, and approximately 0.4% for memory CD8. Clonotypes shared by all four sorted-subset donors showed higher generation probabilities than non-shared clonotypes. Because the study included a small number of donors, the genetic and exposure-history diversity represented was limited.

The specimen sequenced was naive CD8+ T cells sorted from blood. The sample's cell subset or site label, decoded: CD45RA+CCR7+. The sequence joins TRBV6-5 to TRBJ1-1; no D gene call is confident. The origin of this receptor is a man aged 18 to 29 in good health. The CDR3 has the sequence CASSYSESTEAFF. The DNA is TGTGCCAGCAGTTACTCAGAGAGCACTGAAGCTTTCTTT.